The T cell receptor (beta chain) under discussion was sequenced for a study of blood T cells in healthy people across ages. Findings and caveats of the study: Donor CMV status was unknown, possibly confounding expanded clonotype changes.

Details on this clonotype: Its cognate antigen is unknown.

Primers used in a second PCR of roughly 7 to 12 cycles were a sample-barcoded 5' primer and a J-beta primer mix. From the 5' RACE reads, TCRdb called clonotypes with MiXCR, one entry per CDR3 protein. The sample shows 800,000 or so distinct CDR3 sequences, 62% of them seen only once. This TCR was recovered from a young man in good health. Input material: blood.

The CDR3 sequence is CSAVGQGALETQYF. The CDR3 DNA reads TGCAGTGCCGTGGGACAGGGGGCGCTTGAGACCCAGTACTTC. The chain is built from TRBV20-1 and TRBJ2-5; 12 positions match TRBD1. CDR1 is DFQATT and CDR2 is SNEGSKA in the germline V gene (reference sequence). With 6 bases clipped from V and 5 bases from J, the junction kept 7 bases outside the gene matches. CDR3 size: 14 residues.